This T cell receptor (beta chain) was sequenced for a study of cytomegalovirus exposure and HLA in healthy donors. Comments on this clone: No antigen is known for it.

Points from the study as a whole: CMV antigen specificity of a few CMV-associated chains was confirmed in vitro. Diagnosis of cytomegalovirus status made by the classifier reportedly showed high specificity and sensitivity. Earlier results showed most TCR beta V segments being productive about 87% or about 30% of the time. It was assumed in the presence/absence analyses that sequencing depth was roughly uniform across donors.

13 Jbeta primers and 60 Vbeta primers were used for the PCR. This table comes from immunoSEQ multiplex PCR, and its TCRdb copy is limited to in-frame clones, with some not included. The repertoire table contains around 210,000 clones. The sequence was collected from a girl aged 2-10 years in good health and CMV-seropositive. Sequenced material: PBMCs.

The CDR3 loop is CASSTKNRVTEAFF. CDR3 nucleotides: TGTGCCAGCAGTACCAAGAACAGGGTCACTGAAGCTTTCTTT. The genes are TRBV27 and TRBJ1-1; a possible D gene is TRBD1 (6 bases). The germline gives CDR1 MNHEY, CDR2 SMNVEV (reference sequence). This CDR3 has 14 amino acids. The ends were cut back, 5 bases at V and 4 bases at J, with 14 bases in the middle.